This TCR beta chain was retrieved from a study of cytomegalovirus exposure and HLA in healthy donors. Study-wide findings and caveats: Presence/absence analyses assumed roughly uniform sequencing depth across donors, which may not hold. Researchers left out some V segments, among them TRBV6-2 and TRBV6-3, as indistinguishable.

This clone was observed once. Its antigen is currently unknown. PCR employed 60 Vbeta and 13 Jbeta primers. This table comes from immunoSEQ multiplex PCR, and its TCRdb copy is limited to in-frame clones, with some not included. The table has about 160,000 clones, around 75% seen once. Germline V CDR1 and CDR2: SNHLY, FYNNEI. V was trimmed by 2 bases and J by 8 bases, leaving 9 bases between them. The CDR3 length is 12 residues. Material: PBMCs. The rearrangement links TRBV2 to TRBJ1-2; D perhaps matches TRBD1 (6 bases). This sequence originates from a woman between 50 and 59 years old in good health and CMV-seropositive. The CDR3 is CASSERGWGYTF. The DNA of the CDR3 is TGTGCCAGCAGTGAAAGGGGGTGGGGCTACACCTTC.